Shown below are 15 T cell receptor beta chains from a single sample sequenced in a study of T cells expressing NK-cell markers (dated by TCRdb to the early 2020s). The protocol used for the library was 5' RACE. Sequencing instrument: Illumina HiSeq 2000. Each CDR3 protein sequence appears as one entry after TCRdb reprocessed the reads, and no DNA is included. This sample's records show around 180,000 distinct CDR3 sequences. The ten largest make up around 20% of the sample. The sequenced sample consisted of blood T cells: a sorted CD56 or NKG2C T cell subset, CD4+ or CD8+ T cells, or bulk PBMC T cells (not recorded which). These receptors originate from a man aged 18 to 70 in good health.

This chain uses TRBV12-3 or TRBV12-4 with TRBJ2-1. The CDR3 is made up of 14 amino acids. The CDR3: CASSFAFRGNEQFF.

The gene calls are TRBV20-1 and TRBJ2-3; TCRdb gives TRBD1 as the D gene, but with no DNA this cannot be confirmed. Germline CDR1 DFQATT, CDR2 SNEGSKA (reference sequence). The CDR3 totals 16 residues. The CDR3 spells CSARDPIQGDSDTQYF.

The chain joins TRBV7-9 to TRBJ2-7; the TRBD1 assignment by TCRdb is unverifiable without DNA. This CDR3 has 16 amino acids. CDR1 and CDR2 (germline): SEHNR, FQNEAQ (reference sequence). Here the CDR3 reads CASSRVSGSHLYEQYF.

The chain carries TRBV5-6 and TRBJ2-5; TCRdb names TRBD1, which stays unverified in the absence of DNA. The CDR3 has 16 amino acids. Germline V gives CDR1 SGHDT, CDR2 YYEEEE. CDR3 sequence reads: CASSLSLGGLRETQYF.

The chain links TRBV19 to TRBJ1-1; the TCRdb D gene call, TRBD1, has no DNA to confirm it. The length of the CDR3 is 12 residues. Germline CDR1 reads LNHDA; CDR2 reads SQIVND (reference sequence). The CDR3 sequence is CASLGQGAEAFF.

CDR3 amino acids: CASKRQGGAANEKLFF. This chain uses TRBV19 with TRBJ1-4. This CDR3 region has 16 residues. Germline V gene sequence: CDR1 LNHDA, CDR2 SQIVND (reference sequence).

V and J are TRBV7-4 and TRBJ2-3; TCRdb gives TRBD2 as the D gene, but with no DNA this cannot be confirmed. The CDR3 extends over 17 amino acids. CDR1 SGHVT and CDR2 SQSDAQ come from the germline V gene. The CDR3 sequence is CASSWTGAGSYTDTQYF.

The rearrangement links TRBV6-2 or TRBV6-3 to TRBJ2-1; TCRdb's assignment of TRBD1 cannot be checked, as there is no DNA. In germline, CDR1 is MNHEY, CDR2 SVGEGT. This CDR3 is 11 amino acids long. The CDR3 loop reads CACQTGYEQFF.

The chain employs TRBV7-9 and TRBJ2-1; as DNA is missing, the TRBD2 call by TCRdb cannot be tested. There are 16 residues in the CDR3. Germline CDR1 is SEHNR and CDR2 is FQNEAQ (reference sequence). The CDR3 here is CASSSIRTSLFDEQFF.

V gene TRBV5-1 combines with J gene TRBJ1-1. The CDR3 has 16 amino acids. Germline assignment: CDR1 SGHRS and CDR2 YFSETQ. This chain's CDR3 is CASSLKARRKNTEAFF.

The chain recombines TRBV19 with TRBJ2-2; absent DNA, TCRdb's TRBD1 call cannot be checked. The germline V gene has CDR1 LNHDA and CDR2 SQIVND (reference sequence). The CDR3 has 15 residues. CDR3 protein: CASSDRDQNTGELFF.

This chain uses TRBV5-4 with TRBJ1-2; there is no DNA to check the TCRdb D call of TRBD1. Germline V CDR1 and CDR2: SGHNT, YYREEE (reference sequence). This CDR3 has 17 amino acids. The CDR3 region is CASSPALTGPANYGYTF. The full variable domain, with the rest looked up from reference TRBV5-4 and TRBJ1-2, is ETGVTQSPTHLIKTRGQQVTLRCSSQSGHNTVSWYQQALGQGPQFIFQYYREEENGRGNFPPRFSGLQFPNYSSELNVNALELDDSALYLCASSPALTGPANYGYTFGSGTRLTVV.

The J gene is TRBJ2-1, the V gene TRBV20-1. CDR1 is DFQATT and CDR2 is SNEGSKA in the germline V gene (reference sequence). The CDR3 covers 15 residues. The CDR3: CSASVGDSTYNEQFF.

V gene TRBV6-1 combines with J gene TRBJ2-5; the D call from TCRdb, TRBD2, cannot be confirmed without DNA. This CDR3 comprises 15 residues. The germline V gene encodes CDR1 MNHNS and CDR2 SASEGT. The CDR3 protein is CASRGGGGAGETQYF.

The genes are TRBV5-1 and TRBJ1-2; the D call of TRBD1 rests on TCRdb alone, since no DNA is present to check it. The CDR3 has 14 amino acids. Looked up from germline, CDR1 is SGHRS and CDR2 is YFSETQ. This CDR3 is CASSLVGAYYGYTF.